One sample yielded the 9 T cell receptor beta chains listed below, sequenced in a study of control samples from healthy donors and cancer patients. Assay: immunoSEQ multiplex PCR; the TCRdb copy retains only in-frame clones and omits some. The sample yields roughly 130,000 clones, 80% to 95% seen once. Sequencing input: blood. Receptor source: a man aged 18 to 29 in good health.

The chain uses TRBV6-4 and TRBJ1-6; a weak D match, TRBD1 (5 bases). The V gene lost 0 bases and the J gene lost 5 bases, with 5 bases spanning the gap. There are 14 residues in the CDR3. From germline, CDR1 is MRHNA and CDR2 SNTAGT. DNA of the CDR3: TGTGCCAGCAGTGACTCAGGGGATAATTCACCCCTCCACTTT. Translating it yields CASSDSGDNSPLHF.

This clone occurred once. CDR3 in DNA: TGTGCCACCAGCAGTCCCAAAAACACCATATATTTT. This translates into CATSSPKNTIYF. The chain is built from TRBV15 and TRBJ1-3, with D unresolved. V was pared by 3 bases and J by 6 bases, with 6 bases between. This CDR3 is 12 amino acids long. CDR1 is LNHNV, CDR2 YYDKDF, per germline (reference sequence). Filled out from reference TRBV15 and TRBJ1-3, the complete variable domain reads DAMVIQNPRYQVTQFGKPVTLSCSQTLNHNVMYWYQQKSSQAPKLLFHYYDKDFNNEADTPDNFQSRRPNTSFCFLDIRSPGLGDTAMYLCATSSPKNTIYFGEGSWLTVV.

CDR3 sequence reads: CASSPRTGARTGELFF. CDR3 DNA: TGTGCCAGCAGCCCCAGGACAGGGGCAAGAACCGGGGAGCTGTTTTTT. The chain joins TRBV7-9 to TRBJ2-2; 9 bases align to TRBD1. Germline values: CDR1 SEHNR, CDR2 FQNEAQ (reference sequence). The CDR3 contains 16 residues. V lost 5 bases, J lost 5 bases, and 9 bases stayed unmatched.

This sequence joins TRBV12-5 and TRBJ2-3, with D possibly TRBD2 on 7 matching bases. Germline V lookup: CDR1 LGHNT, CDR2 FRNRAP. V shed 7 bases and J shed 2 bases, with 16 bases lying between them. This CDR3 region has 15 residues. CDR3 sequence: CASALMGGPTDTQYF. CDR3 DNA sequence: TGTGCTAGTGCTCTCATGGGGGGGCCCACAGATACGCAGTATTTT. Combining the CDR3 with reference TRBV12-5 and TRBJ2-3 gives the whole variable domain DARVTQTPRHKVTEMGQEVTMRCQPILGHNTVFWYRQTMMQGLELLAYFRNRAPLDDSGMPKDRFSAEMPDATLATLKIQPSEPRDSAVYFCASALMGGPTDTQYFGPGTRLTVL.

The chain is built from TRBV7-3 and TRBJ2-1; 13 bases agree with TRBD2. The CDR3 loop spans 18 amino acids. Germline CDR1 is SGHTA and CDR2 is FQGTGA. V shed 4 bases and J 5 bases; nucleotides not matched to a gene: 11. CDR3 region: CASSSTSGGPFTNNEQFF. The CDR3 region has the DNA TGTGCCAGCAGCTCGACTAGCGGGGGGCCTTTCACAAACAATGAGCAGTTCTTC.

V and J are TRBV7-3 and TRBJ2-3, with TRBD2 matching 9 bases. V lost 5 bases, J lost 6 bases, and 3 bases stayed unmatched. CDR1 and CDR2 from the germline V gene are SGHTA and FQGTGA. CDR3 size: 13 residues. In DNA, the CDR3 is TGTGCCAGCAGCGGAGCGGGAGGCGATACGCAGTATTTT. Protein sequence: CASSGAGGDTQYF.

The chain is built from TRBV2 and TRBJ1-2, with D maybe TRBD1 (6 bases). Germline CDR1 SNHLY, CDR2 FYNNEI. V lost 2 bases, J lost 4 bases, and 8 bases lay in between. The CDR3 runs 13 residues. The CDR3: CASSERQVYGYTF. The CDR3 nucleotides are TGTGCCAGCAGTGAACGACAGGTCTATGGCTACACCTTC. Combining the CDR3 with reference TRBV2 and TRBJ1-2 gives the whole variable domain EPEVTQTPSHQVTQMGQEVILRCVPISNHLYFYWYRQILGQKVEFLVSFYNNEISEKSEIFDDQFSVERPDGSNFTLKIRSTKLEDSAMYFCASSERQVYGYTFGSGTRLTVV.

The chain couples TRBV11-3 to TRBJ2-7, with a weak D call TRBD1 (6 bases). Trimming shortened V by 5 bases and J by 3 bases, and 14 bases separated the two germline ends. The CDR3 is 14 amino acids. Germline assignment: CDR1 SGHNT and CDR2 YENEEA. The CDR3 loop is CASSPGTGSYEQYV. DNA of the CDR3: TGTGCCAGCAGCCCCGGTACAGGGAGCTACGAGCAGTACGTC.

This clone was seen a single time. This rearrangement joins TRBV4-2 to TRBJ2-2, with D maybe TRBD2 (5 bases). Germline lookup yields CDR1 LGHNA and CDR2 YNFKEQ. The V and J ends lost 0 bases and 7 bases respectively, with 9 bases between them. CDR3 length equals 14 residues. CDR3 in DNA: TGTGCCAGCAGCCAAGATAGAGGGCGCGGGGAGCTGTTTTTT. It specifies CASSQDRGRGELFF.